Following are 21 T cell receptor beta chains from one sample sequenced in a study of T cell responses to AZD1222 COVID-19 vaccine. The table came from immunoSEQ multiplex PCR; TCRdb's copy has only in-frame clones and leaves some out. The sample lists about 130,000 clones; roughly 90% were seen once. Here the sequenced sample was peripheral blood, taken on day 0 of AZD1222 vaccination. Receptors originate from an adult in good health.

The chain has TRBV5-4 and TRBJ1-1, with D possibly being TRBD1 (5 bases). The V end lost 4 bases, the J end lost 4 bases, and 14 bases lay between the germline ends. Germline CDR1 reads SGHNT; CDR2 reads YYREEE (reference sequence). This CDR3 has 14 residues. CDR3 residues: CASSSGGGGTEAFF. Here the CDR3 DNA reads TGTGCCAGCAGCAGCGGTGGGGGAGGCACTGAAGCTTTCTTT.

This clone was observed a handful of times. The genes are TRBV20-1 and TRBJ1-3; 9 positions match TRBD1. Germline V gives CDR1 DFQATT, CDR2 SNEGSKA (reference sequence). J lost 16 bases, V lost 1 base, and 5 bases had no gene match. The CDR3 loop spans 11 amino acids. The CDR3 coding sequence is TGCAGTGCTAGAGTGGGGACAGGGATGTATTTT. Protein: CSARVGTGMYF.

The genes are TRBV6-5 and TRBJ2-7, with unresolved D. The germline V gene has CDR1 MNHEY and CDR2 SVGAGI. With 3 bases removed from V and 2 bases from J, the gap between germline ends came to 11 bases. CDR3 length equals 14 residues. In DNA form, the CDR3 reads TGTGCCAGCAGTTATCGACTCGCTGCCTACGAGCAGTACTTC. Its translation is CASSYRLAAYEQYF.

V usage is TRBV27 and J usage is TRBJ2-4; no clear D gene. V dropped 7 bases and J dropped 8 bases, with 18 bases sitting between them. The V gene's germline CDR1 is MNHEY and CDR2 SMNVEV (reference sequence). CDR3 size: 14 residues. The CDR3 protein is CASMTPIQSDIQYF. DNA for the CDR3: TGTGCCAGCATGACCCCAATACAGAGTGACATTCAGTACTTC.

This chain uses TRBV6-5 with TRBJ1-3; 7 positions agree with TRBD1. CDR1 is MNHEY, CDR2 SVGAGI, per germline. The CDR3 is 12 amino acids. The ends lost 8 bases at V and 6 bases at J; junction bases unmatched: 4. The CDR3, as DNA: TGTGCCAGCGACAGGGAGGCAAACACCATATATTTT. It specifies CASDREANTIYF.

The V call is TRBV4-1, the J call TRBJ1-1; tentatively, D is TRBD1 (6 bases). The V and J ends lost 8 bases and 2 bases respectively, with 24 bases between them. The CDR3 is 17 residues long. The germline CDR1 and CDR2 sequences are MGHRA and YSYEKL. The chain's CDR3 is CASGPTRGQTSNTEAFF. In DNA, the CDR3 is TGCGCCAGCGGGCCTACCAGGGGCCAAACTTCTAACACTGAAGCTTTCTTT.

The rearrangement joins TRBV2 to TRBJ2-1; 9 bases align to TRBD2. This CDR3 comprises 17 residues. V was clipped by 0 bases and J by 7 bases; unmatched bases: 10. Germline CDR1 reads SNHLY; CDR2 reads FYNNEI. The CDR3 sequence is CASSEAISGSFRNEQFF. The CDR3 DNA sequence: TGTGCCAGCAGTGAAGCGATTAGCGGGAGTTTTCGGAATGAGCAGTTCTTC.

This chain links TRBV2 with TRBJ1-4, with D perhaps matching TRBD1 (5 bases). The ends were cut back, 8 bases at V and 5 bases at J, with 15 bases in the middle. CDR3 size: 14 residues. CDR1 and CDR2 from the germline V gene are SNHLY and FYNNEI. The CDR3 bases are TGTGCCAGCCATGCAGGGAGAGTAAATGAAAAACTGTTTTTT. Encoded protein: CASHAGRVNEKLFF.

This chain links TRBV6-5 with TRBJ1-5, with D hard to call. The CDR3 has 14 residues. V was cut by 2 bases and J by 4 bases, with 9 bases left in between. The V gene's germline CDR1 is MNHEY and CDR2 SVGAGI. The CDR3 DNA reads as TGTGCCAGCAGTTACGGGCAGGAGAATCAGCCCCAGCATTTT. It codes for CASSYGQENQPQHF.

In its sample, this clone was seen once. The chain employs TRBV27 and TRBJ2-3; 14 positions agree with TRBD2. Germline trimming cut 8 bases from V and 6 bases from J; bases unmatched to any gene: 16. The germline V gene has CDR1 MNHEY and CDR2 SMNVEV (reference sequence). The CDR3 length is 18 residues. CDR3 DNA: TGTGCCAGCGGCCTAGGACAGGGTGGACTAGCGGGAGGTGATACGCAGTATTTT. Protein product: CASGLGQGGLAGGDTQYF.

The chain employs TRBV5-6 and TRBJ2-5, with 10 positions matching TRBD2. The CDR3 is made up of 15 amino acids. The V gene's germline CDR1 is SGHDT and CDR2 YYEEEE. J lost 5 bases, V lost 5 bases, and 9 bases had no gene match. The CDR3 nucleotides read TGTGCCAGCAGTCACCTAGCGGGAGCGCGGGAGACCCAGTACTTC. It is translated as CASSHLAGARETQYF.

This clone was observed a handful of times. This rearrangement joins TRBV19 to TRBJ2-1; TRBD2 matches 8 bases. Germline CDR1 reads LNHDA; CDR2 reads SQIVND (reference sequence). The CDR3 is made up of 13 amino acids. With V trimmed by 8 bases and J by 6 bases, 6 bases remained unmatched. CDR3 DNA: TGTGCCAGTTCGGCGGGAGGAATCAATGAGCAGTTCTTC. This encodes CASSAGGINEQFF.

The chain links TRBV5-4 to TRBJ1-1; TRBD1 matches 7 bases. The CDR3 loop spans 14 amino acids. The ends lost 3 bases at V and 5 bases at J; junction bases unmatched: 7. Germline loops: CDR1 SGHNT, CDR2 YYREEE (reference sequence). The CDR3 DNA is TGTGCCAGCAGCTCTGACAGGGTGGGGACTGAAGCTTTCTTT. It translates to CASSSDRVGTEAFF. Filled out from reference TRBV5-4 and TRBJ1-1, the complete variable domain reads ETGVTQSPTHLIKTRGQQVTLRCSSQSGHNTVSWYQQALGQGPQFIFQYYREEENGRGNFPPRFSGLQFPNYSSELNVNALELDDSALYLCASSSDRVGTEAFFGQGTRLTVV.

The chain carries TRBV7-2 and TRBJ1-1; D may be TRBD1 (6 bases). Trimming removed 5 bases at V and 1 base at J, with 20 bases between. Germline CDR1 and CDR2: SGHTA and FQGNSA. The CDR3 length is 17 residues. This chain's CDR3 is CASSRPLQGKANTEAFF. The CDR3 DNA reads as TGTGCCAGCAGCCGCCCCCTCCAGGGGAAGGCGAACACTGAAGCTTTCTTT.

The genes are TRBV20-1 and TRBJ2-5; tentatively, D is TRBD1 or TRBD2 (11 bases each). Trimming shortened V by 3 bases and J by 5 bases, and 34 bases separated the two germline ends. Germline CDR1 reads DFQATT; CDR2 reads SNEGSKA (reference sequence). This CDR3 is 20 amino acids long. The CDR3 bases are TGCAGTGCTAGTGGGACAGGGGGAATCGGTCTAGCGGGAGGACTGGAGACCCAGTACTTC. It specifies CSASGTGGIGLAGGLETQYF.

V gene TRBV11-2 combines with J gene TRBJ2-7, with D perhaps matching TRBD1 (6 bases). Germline assignment: CDR1 SGHAT and CDR2 FQNNGV. The CDR3 covers 15 residues. V lost 5 bases and J 5 bases, leaving 19 bases between the germline ends. CDR3 in amino acids: CASSPTPRQAHEQYF. The DNA for the CDR3 is TGTGCCAGCAGCCCTACACCACGACAGGCCCACGAGCAGTACTTC.

This clone was seen just once. The chain recombines TRBV5-5 with TRBJ2-5; D unresolved. Germline assignment: CDR1 SGHKS and CDR2 YYEKEE (reference sequence). Trimming removed 4 bases at V and 5 bases at J, with 12 bases between. The CDR3 runs 13 residues. CDR3 sequence (DNA): TGTGCCAGCAGCCTACGGGTCCCTGAGACCCAGTACTTC. Its translation: CASSLRVPETQYF.

This chain joins TRBV27 and TRBJ2-2, with a tentative D call TRBD2 (5 bases). The CDR3 runs 14 residues. The germline CDR1 and CDR2 sequences are MNHEY and SMNVEV (reference sequence). V lost 4 bases and J 4 bases, leaving 10 bases between the germline ends. CDR3 coding DNA: TGTGCCAGCAGTTCCGGACTTCTCACCGGGGAGCTGTTTTTT. Amino acid sequence: CASSSGLLTGELFF.

V and J are TRBV3-1 (or the pseudogene TRBV3-2) and TRBJ2-2, with TRBD1 matching over 12 bases. Looked up from germline, CDR1 is LGHDT and CDR2 is YNNKEL (reference sequence). The CDR3 has 15 residues. With 5 bases clipped from V and 8 bases from J, the junction kept 6 bases outside the gene matches. CDR3 amino acids: CASSYWDRGLGELFF. CDR3 DNA: TGTGCCAGCAGCTACTGGGACAGGGGGCTTGGGGAGCTGTTTTTT.

V gene TRBV14 combines with J gene TRBJ2-5; D might be TRBD2 (5 bases). The CDR3 runs 12 residues. The germline CDR1 and CDR2 sequences are SGHDN and FVKESK. The V and J ends lost 2 bases and 9 bases respectively, with 10 bases between them. The CDR3 nucleotides are TGTGCCAGCAGCCAATTTAGCGAGGCCCAGTACTTC. Translation gives CASSQFSEAQYF.

The rearrangement uses TRBV7-6 and TRBJ2-5, with 8 bases matching TRBD1. Trimming cost V 5 bases and J 4 bases; bases outside gene matches: 3. The germline CDR1 and CDR2 sequences are SGHVS and FNYEAQ. The CDR3 sequence is 13 residues long. The CDR3 sequence: CASSVDRGETQYF. The CDR3 nucleotides are TGTGCCAGCAGCGTTGACAGGGGAGAGACCCAGTACTTC.